This T cell receptor beta chain was obtained from a study of shared clonotypes between healthy human individuals. The naive CD8 subset, CD45RO-negative cells positively selected for CCR7, excluded terminally differentiated effector memory CD45RA+ cells. Repertoires were generated with immunoSEQ multiplex PCR, while TCRdb's copy carries only in-frame clones and drops some. The data show millions of clones, 85% to 95% seen once. The source of this sequence is a man younger than 30 in good health. The sample comprised naive CD8+ T cells sorted from blood.

The DNA of the CDR3 is TGTGCCAGCAGCTTAGGGGGACTAGCGCATTACGGGGAGCTGTTTTTT. It translates to CASSLGGLAHYGELFF. This chain links TRBV7-9 with TRBJ2-2; TRBD2 agrees at 10 bases. Germline CDR1 SEHNR, CDR2 FQNEAQ (reference sequence). The CDR3 covers 16 residues. With 1 base clipped from V and 7 bases from J, the junction kept 6 bases outside the gene matches.